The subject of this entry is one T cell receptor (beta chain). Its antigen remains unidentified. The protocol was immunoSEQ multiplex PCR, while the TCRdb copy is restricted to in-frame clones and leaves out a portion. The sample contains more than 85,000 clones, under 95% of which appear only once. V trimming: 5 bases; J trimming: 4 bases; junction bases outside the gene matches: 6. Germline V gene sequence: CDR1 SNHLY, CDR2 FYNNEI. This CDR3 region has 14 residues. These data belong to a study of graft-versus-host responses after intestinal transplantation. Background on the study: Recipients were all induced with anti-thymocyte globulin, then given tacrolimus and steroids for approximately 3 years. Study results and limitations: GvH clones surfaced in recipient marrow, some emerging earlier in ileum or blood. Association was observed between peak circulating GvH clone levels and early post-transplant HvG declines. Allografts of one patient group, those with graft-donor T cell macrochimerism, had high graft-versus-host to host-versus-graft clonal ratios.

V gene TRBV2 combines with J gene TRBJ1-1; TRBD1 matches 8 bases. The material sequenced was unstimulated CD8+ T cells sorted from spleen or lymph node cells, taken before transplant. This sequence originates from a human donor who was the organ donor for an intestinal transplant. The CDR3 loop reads CASSRLTGGTEAFF. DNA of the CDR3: TGTGCCAGCAGTCGTTTAACAGGGGGCACTGAAGCTTTCTTT.